The 22 T cell receptor beta chains in this list originate from one sample, sequenced in a study of human T cells and chemical hapten exposure. Indicated time point: pre-sensitization, week 0. Treatment: therapeutic diphenylcyclopropenone sensitization with weekly scalp DPC. One entry per CDR3 protein, called by TCRdb with MiXCR from the RACE reads. The profile covers roughly 260,000 distinct CDR3 sequences, with approximately 8.6% appearing a single time and 2% to 2.5% taken by the ten largest. Sequencing was performed on whole blood, taken in connection with sensitization to the hapten diphenylcyclopropenone (DPC). These receptors were collected from a woman aged 40 to 49 with alopecia areata. Some clones in this sample may be carry-over from other donors' samples.

This clonotype has more than one count but fewer than ten. The V call is TRBV20-1, the J call TRBJ2-5; D possibly uses TRBD1 or TRBD2 (5 bases each). This CDR3 contains 14 residues. V was shortened by 3 bases and J by 5 bases, with 16 bases between the two germline ends. Germline CDR1 reads DFQATT; CDR2 reads SNEGSKA (reference sequence). This chain's CDR3 is CSASRGNWGETQYF. The CDR3 coding sequence is TGCAGTGCTAGTCGGGGCAACTGGGGGGAGACCCAGTACTTC.

This clonotype came up a few times. The gene calls are TRBV7-2 and TRBJ2-3; 12 positions match TRBD2. The CDR3 spans 17 residues. CDR1 is SGHTA and CDR2 is FQGNSA in the germline V gene. V was pared by 5 bases and J by 7 bases, with 13 bases of the junction left unmatched. CDR3 in DNA: TGTGCCAGCAGCCCGAAACGACTAGCGGGAGATATGAATACGCAGTATTTT. This gives the protein CASSPKRLAGDMNTQYF.

At least ten counts were recorded for this clonotype. This rearrangement joins TRBV7-2 to TRBJ2-1; 9 nucleotides match TRBD2. Germline assignment: CDR1 SGHTA and CDR2 FQGNSA. The CDR3 spans 15 residues. With 3 bases clipped from V and 4 bases from J, the junction kept 4 bases outside the gene matches. The CDR3 is CASSLAGGTYNEQFF. DNA for the CDR3: TGTGCCAGCAGCTTGGCGGGAGGGACTTACAATGAGCAGTTCTTC.

This clonotype was observed a few times. The chain has TRBV6-5 and TRBJ2-1; 9 bases map to TRBD2. Germline CDR1 reads MNHEY; CDR2 reads SVGAGI. The CDR3 runs to 14 residues. The V and J ends lost 6 bases and 9 bases, in that order; junction bases with no gene match: 9. The CDR3 loop is CASSSHSGSSEQFF. DNA for the CDR3: TGTGCCAGCAGCTCACATAGCGGGAGCTCTGAGCAGTTCTTC.

This clonotype occurred a few times. V gene TRBV7-2 combines with J gene TRBJ2-1; 11 bases line up with TRBD1. Per germline, CDR1 SGHTA and CDR2 FQGNSA. The junction had 10 bases not matched to a gene; V was cut back by 5 bases and J by 7 bases. This CDR3 contains 16 residues. The CDR3 region has the DNA TGTGCCAGCAGCCCCGCGGGACAGGGGGGACGTAATGAGCAGTTCTTC. Its protein product is CASSPAGQGGRNEQFF.

This chain links TRBV2 with TRBJ1-1; 9 bases line up with TRBD1. Per germline, CDR1 SNHLY and CDR2 FYNNEI. Germline trimming cut 8 bases from V and 1 base from J; bases unmatched to any gene: 2. This CDR3 is 13 amino acids long. CDR3: CASGGQGNTEAFF. CDR3 DNA sequence: TGTGCCAGCGGGGGACAGGGGAACACTGAAGCTTTCTTT.

This clonotype was seen a few times. The chain employs TRBV5-1 and TRBJ2-5; 7 bases align to TRBD1. Losses at the gene ends were 4 bases for V and 3 bases for J; bases not matched to a gene: 12. CDR1 is SGHRS and CDR2 is YFSETQ in the germline V gene. The CDR3 runs to 16 residues. The chain's CDR3 is CASSKPAGTVEETQYF. The CDR3 region has the DNA TGCGCCAGCAGCAAACCCGCCGGGACAGTAGAAGAGACCCAGTACTTC.

In this sample, this clonotype turned up a few times. The chain couples TRBV6-2 or TRBV6-3 to TRBJ2-3; TRBD2 agrees at 11 bases. CDR1 is MNHEY, CDR2 SVGEGT, per germline. J lost 0 bases, V lost 2 bases, and 4 bases had no gene match. The CDR3 covers 17 residues. CDR3 sequence reads: CASSYLGTSGSTDTQYF. CDR3 DNA sequence: TGTGCCAGCAGTTACCTGGGGACTAGCGGTAGCACAGATACGCAGTATTTT.

This clonotype was counted a few times. DNA for the CDR3: TGCGCCAGCAGCCAAGTTGGGACAGGGGCGTTATACAATGAGCAGTTCTTC. It specifies CASSQVGTGALYNEQFF. The chain links TRBV4-1 to TRBJ2-1; 10 positions agree with TRBD1. V lost 1 base to trimming and J lost 4 bases; unmatched junction nucleotides: 7. The CDR3 totals 17 residues. Germline loops: CDR1 MGHRA, CDR2 YSYEKL.

This clonotype was counted ten times or more. V is TRBV3-1 and J is TRBJ2-7; D not resolved. This CDR3 comprises 12 residues. Trimming took 4 bases from V and 7 from J, leaving 11 bases between them. Per germline, CDR1 LGHDT and CDR2 YNNKEL (reference sequence). The CDR3 region is CASSPELGEQYF. Here the CDR3 DNA reads TGTGCCAGCAGCCCCGAGTTGGGGGAGCAGTACTTC.

The genes are TRBV20-1 and TRBJ2-7; D tentatively fits TRBD1 or TRBD2 (5 bases each). Trimming cost V 0 bases and J 0 bases, with 15 bases left between them. The CDR3 is 16 amino acids. Germline V gene sequence: CDR1 DFQATT, CDR2 SNEGSKA (reference sequence). CDR3 protein: CSARDWDAKSSYEQYF. The CDR3 coding sequence is TGCAGTGCTAGAGACTGGGACGCTAAGAGCTCCTACGAGCAGTACTTC.

This clonotype was counted between two and nine times. This chain joins TRBV5-4 and TRBJ2-5, with TRBD2 matching over 12 bases. The CDR3 has 15 amino acids. CDR1 is SGHNT and CDR2 is YYREEE in the germline V gene (reference sequence). V was pared by 4 bases and J by 1 base, with 2 bases of the junction left unmatched. CDR3 amino acids: CASSRTSGAQETQYF. In DNA, the CDR3 is TGTGCCAGCAGCAGGACTAGCGGGGCCCAAGAGACCCAGTACTTC.

The chain recombines TRBV9 with TRBJ1-4; D is unresolved. The CDR3 contains 15 residues. Between the trimmed V and J ends, which lost 3 bases and 5 bases, there was a span of 14 bases. Germline V CDR1 and CDR2: SGDLS, YYNGEE. The CDR3 nucleotides are TGTGCCAGCAGCGAGCGTCAGGCGACGAATGAAAAACTGTTTTTT. It is translated as CASSERQATNEKLFF.

The V and J genes are TRBV7-3 and TRBJ2-2, with D hard to call. CDR3 length: 13 amino acids. Germline V gene lookup returns CDR1 SGHTA and CDR2 FQGTGA. With 2 bases removed from V and 7 bases from J, the gap between germline ends came to 8 bases. The CDR3 here is CASSLVESGELFF. CDR3 bases: TGTGCCAGCAGCTTAGTAGAGAGCGGGGAGCTGTTTTTT. Complete variable domain (other parts from reference TRBV7-3 and TRBJ2-2): GAGVSQTPSNKVTEKGKYVELRCDPISGHTALYWYRQSLGQGPEFLIYFQGTGAADDSGLPNDRFFAVRPEGSVSTLKIQRTERGDSAVYLCASSLVESGELFFGEGSRLTVL.

This clonotype has only a few counts. The chain has TRBV12-3 or TRBV12-4 and TRBJ2-5; no firm D call. V lost 5 bases and J lost 4, with 5 bases in between. The CDR3 totals 11 residues. DNA of the CDR3: TGTGCCAGCAGTATGGGAGAGACCCAGTACTTC. This translates into CASSMGETQYF.

Many counts were recorded for this clonotype. The chain links TRBV21-1 to TRBJ2-2; no DNA check was done on the table's D call, TRBD1. TRBV21-1 is designated a pseudogene. The CDR3 runs 14 residues. CDR3 sequence reads: CASQDSANTGELFF. The CDR3 DNA reads TGTGCCAGTCAAGACAGTGCGAACACCGGGGAGCTGTTTTTT.

This clonotype was counted only a few times. The chain employs TRBV20-1 and TRBJ2-7; no reliable D call. This CDR3 contains 14 residues. Germline V CDR1 and CDR2: DFQATT, SNEGSKA (reference sequence). Deletions cut 2 bases from V and 4 bases from J, with 15 bases between. CDR3 region: CSARRPNLGYEQYF. As DNA, the CDR3 is TGCAGTGCTAGACGGCCAAACTTGGGGTACGAGCAGTACTTC.

This clonotype was picked up many times. This chain connects TRBV29-1 to TRBJ1-2; weak D call: TRBD1 (6 bases). Per germline, CDR1 SQVTM and CDR2 ANQGSEA. V was cut by 3 bases and J by 4 bases, with 15 bases left in between. This CDR3 comprises 14 residues. The CDR3 DNA reads TGCAGCGTTGATGCGTCTCGGGACACCTATGGCTACACCTTC. Its protein product is CSVDASRDTYGYTF.

There are many counts of this clonotype. The chain links TRBV7-6 to TRBJ2-5; no firm D call. Germline V lookup: CDR1 SGHVS, CDR2 FNYEAQ. This CDR3 is built from 13 residues. The ends were cut back, 2 bases at V and 0 bases at J, with 4 bases in the middle. The CDR3 DNA reads TGTGCCAGCAGCTTAAACCACCAAGAGACCCAGTACTTC. Translating gives CASSLNHQETQYF. Based on the CDR3 plus reference TRBV7-6 and TRBJ2-5, the full variable domain is GAGVSQSPRYKVTKRGQDVALRCDPISGHVSLYWYRQALGQGPEFLTYFNYEAQQDKSGLPNDRFSAERPEGSISTLTIQRTEQRDSAMYRCASSLNHQETQYFGPGTRLLVL.

The chain links TRBV24-1 to TRBJ2-3, with a tentative D call TRBD1 (6 bases). Per germline, CDR1 KGHDR and CDR2 SFDVKD. Trimming shortened V by 4 bases and J by 4 bases, and 11 bases separated the two germline ends. The CDR3 runs 14 residues. The CDR3 nucleotides are TGTGCCACCAGTGAGAGGGGGAGTCCAGATACGCAGTATTTT. Encoded protein: CATSERGSPDTQYF.

This clonotype was counted a few times. The chain's CDR3 is CASSPQEGSGDNAEAFF. The CDR3 nucleotides read TGTGCCAGCTCACCACAGGAGGGGTCGGGGGATAATGCTGAAGCTTTCTTT. The chain joins TRBV18 to TRBJ1-1; a weak D match, TRBD1 (5 bases). This CDR3 spans 17 amino acids. V was clipped by 1 base and J by 6 bases, with 21 bases between them. CDR1 and CDR2 (germline): KGHSH, LQKENI.

This clonotype has more than one count but fewer than ten. The V and J genes are TRBV27 and TRBJ2-5; D perhaps matches TRBD1 (6 bases). Between the trimmed V and J ends, which lost 8 bases and 4 bases, there was a span of 14 bases. The CDR3 covers 13 residues. The germline CDR1 and CDR2 sequences are MNHEY and SMNVEV (reference sequence). The CDR3 coding sequence is TGTGCCAGCTCTAAATTAGGGGGAGAGACCCAGTACTTC. It yields the protein CASSKLGGETQYF.